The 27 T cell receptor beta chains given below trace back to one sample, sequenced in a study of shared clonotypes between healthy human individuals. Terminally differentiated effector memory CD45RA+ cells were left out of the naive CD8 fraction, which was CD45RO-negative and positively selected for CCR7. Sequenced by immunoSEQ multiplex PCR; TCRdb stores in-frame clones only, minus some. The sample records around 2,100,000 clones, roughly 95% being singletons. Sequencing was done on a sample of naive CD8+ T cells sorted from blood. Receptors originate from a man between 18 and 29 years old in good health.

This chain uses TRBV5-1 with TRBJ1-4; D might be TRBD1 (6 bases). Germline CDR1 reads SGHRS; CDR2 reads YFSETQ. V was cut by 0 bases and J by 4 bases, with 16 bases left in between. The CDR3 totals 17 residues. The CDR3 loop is CASSLAPTGSDNEKLFF. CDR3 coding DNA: TGCGCCAGCAGCTTGGCCCCAACAGGGTCAGATAATGAAAAACTGTTTTTT.

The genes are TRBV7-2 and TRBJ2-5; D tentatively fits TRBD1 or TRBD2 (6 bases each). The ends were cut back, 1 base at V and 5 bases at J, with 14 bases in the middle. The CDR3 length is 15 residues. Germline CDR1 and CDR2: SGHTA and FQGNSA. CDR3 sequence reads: CASSLVGTQGETQYF. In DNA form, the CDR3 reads TGTGCCAGCAGCTTAGTAGGGACTCAGGGGGAGACCCAGTACTTC.

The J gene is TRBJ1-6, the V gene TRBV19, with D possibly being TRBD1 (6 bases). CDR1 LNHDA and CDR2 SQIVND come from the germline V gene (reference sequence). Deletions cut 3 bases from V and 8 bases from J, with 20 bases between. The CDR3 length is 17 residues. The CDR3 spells CASSITGGREGDSPLHF. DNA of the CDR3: TGTGCCAGTAGTATCACCGGAGGAAGGGAGGGGGATTCACCCCTCCACTTT.

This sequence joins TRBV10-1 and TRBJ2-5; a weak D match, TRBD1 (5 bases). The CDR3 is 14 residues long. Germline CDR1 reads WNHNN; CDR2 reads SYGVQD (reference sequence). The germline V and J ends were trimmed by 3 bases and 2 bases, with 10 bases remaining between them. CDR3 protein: CASSDYRIQETQYF. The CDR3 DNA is TGCGCCAGCAGTGATTACAGGATTCAAGAGACCCAGTACTTC.

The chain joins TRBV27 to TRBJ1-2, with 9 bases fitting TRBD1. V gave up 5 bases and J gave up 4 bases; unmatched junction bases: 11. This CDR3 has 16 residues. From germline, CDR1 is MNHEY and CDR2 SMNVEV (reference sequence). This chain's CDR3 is CASSTRPGQGTYGYTF. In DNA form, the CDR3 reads TGTGCCAGCAGTACTCGACCCGGACAGGGGACCTATGGCTACACCTTC.

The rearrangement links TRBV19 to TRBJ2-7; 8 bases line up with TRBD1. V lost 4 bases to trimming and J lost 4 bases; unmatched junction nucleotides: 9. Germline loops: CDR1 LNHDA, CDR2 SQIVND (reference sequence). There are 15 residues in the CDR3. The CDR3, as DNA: TGTGCCAGTAGTACTCAACAGGGGGACGCGTACGAGCAGTACTTC. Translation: CASSTQQGDAYEQYF. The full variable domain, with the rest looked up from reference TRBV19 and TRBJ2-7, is DGGITQSPKYLFRKEGQNVTLSCEQNLNHDAMYWYRQDPGQGLRLIYYSQIVNDFQKGDIAEGYSVSREKKESFPLTVTSAQKNPTAFYLCASSTQQGDAYEQYFGPGTRLTVT.

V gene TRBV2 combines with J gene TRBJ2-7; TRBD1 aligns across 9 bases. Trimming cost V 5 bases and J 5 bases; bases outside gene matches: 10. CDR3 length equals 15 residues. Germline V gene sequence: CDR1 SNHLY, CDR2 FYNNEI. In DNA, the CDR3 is TGTGCCAGCAGTCTGGGACAGGGTCTTAACAACGAGCAGTACTTC. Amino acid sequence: CASSLGQGLNNEQYF.

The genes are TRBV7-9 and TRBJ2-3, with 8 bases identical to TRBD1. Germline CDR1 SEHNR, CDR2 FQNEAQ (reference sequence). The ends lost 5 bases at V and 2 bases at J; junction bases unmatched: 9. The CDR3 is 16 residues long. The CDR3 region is CASSAPGGADTDTQYF. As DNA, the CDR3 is TGTGCCAGCAGCGCCCCAGGGGGCGCAGACACAGATACGCAGTATTTT.

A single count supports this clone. The CDR3, as DNA: TGTGCCAGCAGCTCCCAGGGGGGCTCCTACGAGCAGTACTTC. It is translated as CASSSQGGSYEQYF. V and J are TRBV5-8 and TRBJ2-7; the D gene is possibly TRBD1 (7 bases). The ends were cut back, 3 bases at V and 0 bases at J, with 10 bases in the middle. Germline-derived CDR1 and CDR2 are SGHTS and YDEGEE. CDR3 size: 14 residues.

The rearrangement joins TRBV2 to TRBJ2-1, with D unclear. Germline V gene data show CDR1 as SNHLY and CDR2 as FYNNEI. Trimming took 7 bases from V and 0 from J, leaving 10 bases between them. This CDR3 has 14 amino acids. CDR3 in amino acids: CASKGLSSYNEQFF. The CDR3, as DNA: TGTGCCAGCAAGGGCTTGAGCTCCTACAATGAGCAGTTCTTC.

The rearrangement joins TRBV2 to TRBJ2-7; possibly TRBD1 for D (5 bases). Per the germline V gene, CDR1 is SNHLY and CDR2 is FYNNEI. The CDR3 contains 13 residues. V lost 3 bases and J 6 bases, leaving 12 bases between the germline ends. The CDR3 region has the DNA TGTGCCAGCAGTGATCAGGGTTCCGTCGAGCAGTACTTC. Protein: CASSDQGSVEQYF.

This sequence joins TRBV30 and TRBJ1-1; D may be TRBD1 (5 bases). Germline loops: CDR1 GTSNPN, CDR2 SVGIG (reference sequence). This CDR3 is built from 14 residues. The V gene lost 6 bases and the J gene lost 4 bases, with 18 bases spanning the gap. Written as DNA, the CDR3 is TGTGCCTGCACCCTGGGGGGTTGGAGCACTGAAGCTTTCTTT. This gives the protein CACTLGGWSTEAFF.

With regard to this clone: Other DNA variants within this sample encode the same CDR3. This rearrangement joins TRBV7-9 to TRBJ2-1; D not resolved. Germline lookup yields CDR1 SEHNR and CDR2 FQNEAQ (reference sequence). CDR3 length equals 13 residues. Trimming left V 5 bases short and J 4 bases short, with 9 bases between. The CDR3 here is CASSPDSYNEQFF. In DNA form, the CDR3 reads TGTGCCAGCAGCCCTGACTCGTACAATGAGCAGTTCTTC.

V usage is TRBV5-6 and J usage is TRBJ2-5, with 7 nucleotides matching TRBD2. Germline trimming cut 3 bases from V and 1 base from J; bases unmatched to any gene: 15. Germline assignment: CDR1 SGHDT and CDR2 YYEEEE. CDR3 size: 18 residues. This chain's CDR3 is CASSWGRALSAIQETQYF. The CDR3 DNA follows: TGTGCCAGCAGCTGGGGGAGGGCGTTGTCGGCGATCCAAGAGACCCAGTACTTC. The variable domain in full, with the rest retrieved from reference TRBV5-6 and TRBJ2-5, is DAGVTQSPTHLIKTRGQQVTLRCSPKSGHDTVSWYQQALGQGPQFIFQYYEEEERQRGNFPDRFSGHQFPNYSSELNVNALLLGDSALYLCASSWGRALSAIQETQYFGPGTRLLVL.

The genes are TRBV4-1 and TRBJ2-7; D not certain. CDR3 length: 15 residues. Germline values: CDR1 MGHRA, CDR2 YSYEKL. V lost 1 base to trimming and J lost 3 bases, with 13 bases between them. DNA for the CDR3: TGCGCCAGCAGCCAAGTCTCCGGTAATGGCTACGAGCAGTACTTC. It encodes CASSQVSGNGYEQYF.

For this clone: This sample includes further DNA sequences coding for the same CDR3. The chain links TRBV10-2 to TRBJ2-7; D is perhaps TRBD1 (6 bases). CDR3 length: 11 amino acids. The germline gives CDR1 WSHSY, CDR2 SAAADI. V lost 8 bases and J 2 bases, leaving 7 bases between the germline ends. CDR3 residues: CASRDTYEQYF. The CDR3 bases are TGCGCCAGCCGGGACACCTACGAGCAGTACTTC.

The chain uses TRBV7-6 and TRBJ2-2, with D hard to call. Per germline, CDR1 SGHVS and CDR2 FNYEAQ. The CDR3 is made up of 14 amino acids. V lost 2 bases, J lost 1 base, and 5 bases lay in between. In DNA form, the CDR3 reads TGTGCCAGCAGCTTACCAGGGAACACCGGGGAGCTGTTTTTT. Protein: CASSLPGNTGELFF.

CDR3 loop: CAIRGLAGDGDTQYF. The CDR3 coding sequence is TGTGCCATCAGGGGACTAGCGGGGGATGGAGATACGCAGTATTTT. The chain has TRBV10-3 and TRBJ2-3; 14 bases are shared with TRBD2. CDR1 is ENHRY and CDR2 is SYGVKD in the germline V gene. V shed 6 bases, J shed 5 bases, and the junction held 4 bases outside the gene matches. This CDR3 is 15 amino acids long.

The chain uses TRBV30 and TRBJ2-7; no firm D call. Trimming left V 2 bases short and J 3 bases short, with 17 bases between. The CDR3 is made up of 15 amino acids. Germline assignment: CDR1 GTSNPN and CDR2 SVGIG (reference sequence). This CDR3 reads CAWSTLATNHYEQYF. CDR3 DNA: TGTGCCTGGAGTACCTTAGCTACTAATCACTACGAGCAGTACTTC.

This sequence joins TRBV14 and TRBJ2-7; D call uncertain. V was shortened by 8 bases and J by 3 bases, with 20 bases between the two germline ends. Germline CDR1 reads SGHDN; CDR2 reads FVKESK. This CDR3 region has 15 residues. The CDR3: CASSTAAANHYEQYF. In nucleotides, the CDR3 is TGTGCCAGCTCGACCGCCGCGGCTAATCACTACGAGCAGTACTTC.

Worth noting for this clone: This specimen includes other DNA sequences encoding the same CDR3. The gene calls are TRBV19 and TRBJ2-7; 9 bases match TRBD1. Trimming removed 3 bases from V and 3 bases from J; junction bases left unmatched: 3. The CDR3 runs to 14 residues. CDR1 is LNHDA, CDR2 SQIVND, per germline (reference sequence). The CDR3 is CASSIGTGYYEQYF. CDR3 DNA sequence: TGTGCCAGTAGTATCGGGACAGGGTACTACGAGCAGTACTTC.

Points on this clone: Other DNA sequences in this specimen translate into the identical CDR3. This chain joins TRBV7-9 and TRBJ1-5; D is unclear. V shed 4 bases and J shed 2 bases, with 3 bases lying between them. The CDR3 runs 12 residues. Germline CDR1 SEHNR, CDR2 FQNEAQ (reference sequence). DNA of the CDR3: TGTGCCAGCAGCTCTGGCAATCAGCCCCAGCATTTT. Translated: CASSSGNQPQHF.

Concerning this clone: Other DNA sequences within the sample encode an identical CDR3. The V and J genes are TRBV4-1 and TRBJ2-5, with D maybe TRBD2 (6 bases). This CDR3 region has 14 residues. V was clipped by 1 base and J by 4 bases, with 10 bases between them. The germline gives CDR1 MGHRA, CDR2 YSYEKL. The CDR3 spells CASSQVGGAETQYF. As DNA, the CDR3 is TGCGCCAGCAGCCAAGTAGGAGGGGCAGAGACCCAGTACTTC.

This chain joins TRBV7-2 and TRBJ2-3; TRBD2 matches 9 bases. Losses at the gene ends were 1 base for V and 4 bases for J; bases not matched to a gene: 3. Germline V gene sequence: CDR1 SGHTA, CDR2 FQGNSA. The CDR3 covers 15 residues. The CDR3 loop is CASSLGGLAADTQYF. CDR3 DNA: TGTGCCAGCAGCTTAGGGGGACTAGCAGCAGATACGCAGTATTTT.

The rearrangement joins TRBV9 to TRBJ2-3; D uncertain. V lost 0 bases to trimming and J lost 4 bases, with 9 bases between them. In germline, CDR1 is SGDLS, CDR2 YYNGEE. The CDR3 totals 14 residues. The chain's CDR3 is CASSVGQDPDTQYF. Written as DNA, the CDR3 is TGTGCCAGCAGCGTAGGTCAGGATCCAGATACGCAGTATTTT.

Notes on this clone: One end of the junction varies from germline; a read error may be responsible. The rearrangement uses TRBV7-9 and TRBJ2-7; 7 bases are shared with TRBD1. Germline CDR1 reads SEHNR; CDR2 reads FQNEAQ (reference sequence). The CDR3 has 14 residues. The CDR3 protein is CASSLAGTVYGQYF. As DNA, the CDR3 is TGTGCCAGCAGCCTGGCCGGGACAGTCTACGGGCAGTACTTC.

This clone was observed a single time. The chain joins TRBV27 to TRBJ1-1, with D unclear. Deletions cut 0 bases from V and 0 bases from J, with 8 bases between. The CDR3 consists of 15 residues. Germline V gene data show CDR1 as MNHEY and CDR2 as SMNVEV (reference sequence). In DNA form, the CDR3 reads TGTGCCAGCAGTTTATCACACAGTTTGAACACTGAAGCTTTCTTT. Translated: CASSLSHSLNTEAFF.